This is a list of T cell receptor beta chains from one sample in a study of T cells in Graves' hyperthyroidism and ophthalmopathy. TCRdb called the multiplex PCR reads again in MiXCR, with one record for every CDR3 protein. This sample has about 640,000 distinct CDR3 sequences, with roughly 20% found just once. The sequenced sample consisted of blood. These receptors were taken from a man aged 30-40 years with Graves' ophthalmopathy. Both conserved end residues are part of each CDR3.

j_call,v_call,cdr3_aa
TRBJ2-5,TRBV4-2,CASSQHQETQYF
TRBJ2-7,TRBV3-1,CASSQGGGEQYF
TRBJ1-1,TRBV4-2,CASSQDLSNTEAFF
TRBJ2-7,TRBV20-1,CSAINPTGGYEQYF
TRBJ2-1,TRBV11-1,CASSLVGSNLNNEQFF
TRBJ2-1,TRBV9,CASSPRLDEQFF
TRBJ1-5,TRBV10-3,CAISPALDQPQHF
TRBJ1-2,TRBV2,CASSLDSTNYGYTF
TRBJ1-4,TRBV3-1,CASRGTGGAGKLFF
TRBJ2-3,TRBV7-2,CASSLVNEDTQYF
TRBJ2-3,TRBV6-2/TRBV6-3,CASSELPGQGTDTQYF
TRBJ1-1,TRBV5-1,CASSLMVGQNTEAFF
TRBJ1-5,TRBV28,CATLMAGEGEPQHF
TRBJ1-2,TRBV12-3/TRBV12-4,CASSPRGSSYTF
TRBJ2-5,TRBV14,CASSHSRRGEETQYF
TRBJ2-7,TRBV7-2,CASSSHGTGAQYF
TRBJ2-7,TRBV18,CASSPSKQYF
TRBJ1-1,TRBV10-2,CASSEPGGSTEAFF
TRBJ2-7,TRBV9,CASSVEPTPYEQYF
TRBJ2-2,TRBV11-2,CASSLYKGGRINTGELFF
TRBJ2-3,TRBV6-2/TRBV6-3,CASSARAAPDTQYF
TRBJ1-1,TRBV20-1,CSARWGAGYVNTEAFF
TRBJ1-5,TRBV19,CATQKGFYSNQPQHF
TRBJ2-3,TRBV2,CATRTSGGGGSTDTQYF
TRBJ1-5,TRBV2,CASSETGGHQPQHF
TRBJ2-1,TRBV7-9,CASSLVRTTYNEQFF
TRBJ2-1,TRBV6-2/TRBV6-3,CASSLQGAPAYNEQFF
TRBJ2-5,TRBV5-1,CASSLGTSGYETQYF
TRBJ2-3,TRBV9,CASSRLAGGHLPDTQYF
TRBJ2-1,TRBV4-3,CASSQDSVYNEQFF
TRBJ2-2,TRBV7-2,CASTVQAGGLGAGELFF
TRBJ2-1,TRBV9,CASSVAGTDFNEQFF
TRBJ2-1,TRBV7-2,CARRKANEQFF
TRBJ2-1,TRBV6-2/TRBV6-3,CASVGPPGDEQFF
TRBJ2-7,TRBV5-8,CASSLIAEGYEQYF
TRBJ2-5,TRBV6-1,CASSPSGGGFQETQYF
TRBJ2-3,TRBV7-8,CASSSTGGTSTDTQYF
TRBJ2-7,TRBV7-9,CASSLNRMSSYEQYF
TRBJ2-3,TRBV29-1,CSTAVGRPDTQYF